Below, 11 T cell receptor beta chains from the same sample are listed, as sequenced in a study of blood T cell repertoires in COVID-19. TCRdb keeps only in-frame clones here, not all; method: immunoSEQ multiplex PCR. The profile shows 120,000 to 150,000 clones, more than 75% of them singletons. Material for sequencing was peripheral blood. These receptors were collected from a human donor in a cohort sampled during active COVID-19.

This chain uses TRBV30 with TRBJ2-5; tentative D call: TRBD1 (5 bases). CDR1 and CDR2 from the germline V gene are GTSNPN and SVGIG (reference sequence). Trimming took 5 bases from V and 4 from J, leaving 17 bases between them. The length of the CDR3 is 14 residues. The CDR3 loop is CAWGIDSLGETQYF. CDR3 nucleotide sequence: TGTGCCTGGGGAATAGACAGCCTCGGAGAGACCCAGTACTTC.

This clone was seen just once. The CDR3 DNA reads TGTGCCAGCAGCCACCCGACCTCGGGGGCAGATACGCAGTATTTT. Translating it yields CASSHPTSGADTQYF. The chain carries TRBV4-2 and TRBJ2-3; D perhaps matches TRBD2 (6 bases). This CDR3 is 15 amino acids long. Per the germline V gene, CDR1 is LGHNA and CDR2 is YNFKEQ. The V gene lost 3 bases and the J gene lost 4 bases, with 14 bases spanning the gap.

This clone was observed a single time. The genes are TRBV28 and TRBJ1-1; 8 nucleotides align to TRBD1. The germline V gene has CDR1 MDHEN and CDR2 SYDVKM. The CDR3 covers 11 residues. V trimming: 10 bases; J trimming: 4 bases; junction bases outside the gene matches: 2. The CDR3 bases are TGTGCCACCCAGGGGGCCACTGAAGCTTTCTTT. Residues: CATQGATEAFF.

The V call is TRBV2, the J call TRBJ1-5; 7 nucleotides match TRBD1. Unmatched junction bases numbered 8, after V lost 6 bases and J lost 3 bases. Per germline, CDR1 SNHLY and CDR2 FYNNEI. This CDR3 has 15 residues. The CDR3 nucleotides are TGTGCCAGCAGCGGGACAGACAATCACAATCAGCCCCAGCATTTT. This translates into CASSGTDNHNQPQHF.

CDR3 residues: CASSSRTGAEKLFF. In DNA, the CDR3 is TGTGCCAGCAGTTCTCGGACAGGGGCAGAAAAACTGTTTTTT. The chain joins TRBV6-5 to TRBJ1-4; TRBD1 agrees at 9 bases. This CDR3 is 14 amino acids long. Germline V gene data show CDR1 as MNHEY and CDR2 as SVGAGI. The J segment lost 8 bases and the V segment lost 4 bases, leaving 5 bases of the junction unmatched.

Written as DNA, the CDR3 is TGCGCCAGCAGCGATCGGACTAGCGGGAGTCTAGGCTCCTCCTACAATGAGCAGTTCTTC. Amino acids: CASSDRTSGSLGSSYNEQFF. The chain employs TRBV4-1 and TRBJ2-1; TRBD2 matches at 13 bases. The CDR3 is 20 amino acids. CDR1 and CDR2 from the germline V gene are MGHRA and YSYEKL. V was pared by 5 bases and J by 0 bases, with 13 bases of the junction left unmatched.

The chain is built from TRBV28 and TRBJ2-7, with D perhaps TRBD1 (5 bases). Germline CDR1 is MDHEN and CDR2 is SYDVKM. The CDR3 consists of 12 residues. Trimming removed 5 bases from V and 3 bases from J, with 8 bases in between. The CDR3 loop reads CASSKGDYEQYF. Here the CDR3 DNA reads TGTGCCAGCAGTAAAGGGGACTACGAGCAGTACTTC. Supplemented by reference TRBV28 and TRBJ2-7, the full variable domain reads DVKVTQSSRYLVKRTGEKVFLECVQDMDHENMFWYRQDPGLGLRLIYFSYDVKMKEKGDIPEGYSVSREKKERFSLILESASTNQTSMYLCASSKGDYEQYFGPGTRLTVT.

The chain has TRBV7-2 and TRBJ1-2, with D perhaps matching TRBD1 (5 bases). This CDR3 spans 14 amino acids. Per the germline V gene, CDR1 is SGHTA and CDR2 is FQGNSA. Deletions cut 0 bases from V and 5 bases from J, with 10 bases between. The CDR3 loop reads CASSLAGRDYGYTF. The CDR3, as DNA: TGTGCCAGCAGCTTAGCGGGCAGGGATTATGGCTACACCTTC.

CDR3 nucleotides: TGTGCCAGCAGCTTTGGACTAGCGGGGGACCGCCAAGAGACCCAGTACTTC. It encodes CASSFGLAGDRQETQYF. The chain employs TRBV13 and TRBJ2-5, with 13 bases fitting TRBD2. This CDR3 contains 17 residues. CDR1 is PRHDT, CDR2 FYEKMQ, per germline (reference sequence). V shed 3 bases, J shed 1 base, and the junction held 5 bases outside the gene matches.

The chain links TRBV5-1 to TRBJ2-2, with 8 bases identical to TRBD1. Germline V CDR1 and CDR2: SGHRS, YFSETQ. The CDR3 covers 14 residues. J gave up 1 base and V 5 bases, and 1 base lay outside the gene matches. The CDR3 region has the DNA TGCGCCAGCAGGACAGGGGTGAACACCGGGGAGCTGTTTTTT. It translates to CASRTGVNTGELFF.

The chain couples TRBV9 to TRBJ1-4, with D unclear. Per germline, CDR1 SGDLS and CDR2 YYNGEE. This CDR3 region has 14 residues. The V end was cut by 3 bases, the J end by 0 bases, with 6 bases between. The CDR3 here is CASSDSATNEKLFF. In DNA form, the CDR3 reads TGTGCCAGCAGCGACAGTGCAACTAATGAAAAACTGTTTTTT.